This record concerns one T cell receptor beta chain sequence. The antigen it binds to is not known. The sample holds no much larger clone one base away, and base qualities are not on file. The germline ends are 17 bases apart after V is trimmed by 4 bases and J by 4 bases. CDR1 and CDR2 were assigned from the germline V gene as MNHNS and SASEGT. The CDR3, from cysteine to phenylalanine, totals 16 residues. The read is trimmed to its CDR3 DNA, 48 bases read in frame from base 1. The sample originates from a study of Tregs in tolerant kidney transplant recipients (dated by TCRdb to the late 2010s). Regarding the study in general: The study applied TCRbeta sequencing to find donor-specific regulatory T cells before combined kidney and bone marrow transplantation and then followed those same cells after transplant.

For TCRbeta CDR3 sequencing, genomic DNA was extracted from sorted cells using the QIAGEN DNeasy Blood and Tissue Kit. High-throughput TCRbeta CDR3 sequencing, including PCR amplification with bias correction and internal controls, was performed commercially through immunoSEQ. Per the source publication's procedure: Unique productive TCRbeta sequences were defined by CDR3 nucleotide sequence where primers matched, otherwise by CDR3 amino acid sequence with Vbeta and Jbeta genes. Sorting error was corrected by removing sequences shared between sorted populations at a frequency ratio of 2:1 or less, and the remaining shared sequences were assigned to the higher population. Sequences were defined as donor-reactive when expanded at least 5-fold in CFSE-low cells versus unstimulated cells and present at a frequency of at least 0.01% in CFSE-low cells. Jensen-Shannon divergence calculated on the top 100 TCRbeta sequences ranked by frequency was used to measure repertoire divergence. For any sample with multiple sequencing runs, sorting error was corrected in each run separately before the runs were pooled. Imported from immuneACCESS, the table was reduced by TCRdb to in-frame sequences with V and J called. These copies leave out some clones; in studies compared against another copy, an unresolved V gene accounts for under half, and the cause of the remainder is not known. The V and J calls and clone size were taken over from that table, and D and trimming were inferred from the DNA. The sample has about 52,000 clones on record, about 90% of them singletons. The ten largest make up nearly 15% of the sample.

The transplants used related donors with nonmyeloablative bone marrow transplantation, and mixed chimerism in the human trials was transient. Thawed PBMCs were FACS-sorted into unstimulated Tregs (CD4+CD25+CD127-), CD4+ non-Tregs (CD4+CD25-), CD4 cells and CD8 cells. Patients were 4 combined kidney and bone marrow transplant recipients from the ITN036ST trial, and only these trial subjects had samples available. Healthy control blood was separated into PBMCs by Ficoll density gradient and cryopreserved, and patient PBMCs were collected both before and after transplant. Results the study describes overall, beyond this receptor: The most biologically relevant and donor-specific TCRbeta repertoire appeared to be identified by expanding Tregs with activated donor B cells. For some patients the PCR primers changed over time, which made it impossible to compare the samples from those patients at the nucleotide level. In tolerant patients, the expansion of donor-specific Tregs was greater than global Treg expansion, suggesting that the expansion was antigen-driven rather than nonspecific. Because the study included only a small number of patients, the results must be confirmed in larger populations and under other immunosuppression protocols. Although technical replication error seemed to be minimal, the question of biological reproducibility was not addressed directly.

The clonotype was recovered from a human patient who received a combined kidney and bone marrow transplant. Following a transplant, some T cells may be graft donor cells, not patient cells. The rearranged chain carries TRBV6-1 and TRBJ2-1; the D segment could be TRBD1, given 6 matching bases. The source was CD8+ T cells from blood (PBMCs), collected 24 months after the transplant. The DNA is as follows: TGTGCCAGCAGTGTTTCCTCAGGGGTAGGGTACAATGAGCAGTTCTTC. Translated, this gives CASSVSSGVGYNEQFF.